Each of the 10 T cell receptor beta chains below was sequenced from the same sample in a study of CD8 T cells in ankylosing spondylitis. TCRdb reprocessed the 5' RACE reads via MiXCR and lists one record per CDR3 protein. The sample consists of 250,000 or so distinct CDR3 sequences, 15% to 20% of them appearing once. Sequenced: blood, either unsorted or a sorted T cell fraction (not recorded which). All receptors come from a male donor with ankylosing spondylitis or in good health (not recorded which).

This clonotype appeared a few times. The chain joins TRBV6-5 to TRBJ1-1; D possibly corresponds to TRBD1 (6 bases). The V end was cut by 3 bases, the J end by 1 base, with 15 bases between. The CDR3 length is 16 residues. Germline lookup yields CDR1 MNHEY and CDR2 SVGAGI. The CDR3 DNA reads as TGTGCCAGCAGTTATGACCCAGGGGCGTCGAACACTGAAGCTTTCTTT. This encodes CASSYDPGASNTEAFF.

This chain joins TRBV28 and TRBJ2-7, with D perhaps being TRBD1 or TRBD2 (5 bases each). The CDR3 consists of 13 residues. Germline V gene lookup returns CDR1 MDHEN and CDR2 SYDVKM. The V end lost 3 bases, the J end lost 3 bases, and 9 bases lay between the germline ends. In DNA form, the CDR3 reads TGTGCCAGCAGTTTGTTTGGGGGCTACGAGCAGTACTTC. Protein: CASSLFGGYEQYF.

This sequence joins TRBV4-3 and TRBJ2-1; TRBD2 matches at 7 bases. Germline V gives CDR1 LGHNA, CDR2 YSLEER. The J segment lost 2 bases and the V segment lost 1 base, leaving 5 bases of the junction unmatched. This CDR3 has 16 amino acids. CDR3: CASSQAGLDTYNEQFF. CDR3 sequence (DNA): TGCGCCAGCAGCCAAGCCGGACTAGATACCTACAATGAGCAGTTCTTC.

This clonotype was detected once. V gene TRBV12-3 or TRBV12-4 combines with J gene TRBJ1-2; 7 positions agree with TRBD1. With 8 bases clipped from V and 5 bases from J, the junction kept 8 bases outside the gene matches. The CDR3 covers 13 residues. The CDR3 coding sequence is TGTGCCAGCGGGAGGGGGCCTGGGTATGGCTACACCTTC. This sequence encodes CASGRGPGYGYTF.

The chain joins TRBV29-1 to TRBJ2-5, with TRBD2 matching 7 bases. After removal of 0 bases from V and 5 bases from J, the junction contained 0 bases not matched to a gene. This CDR3 contains 12 residues. Germline V gene sequence: CDR1 SQVTM, CDR2 ANQGSEA. In DNA, the CDR3 is TGCAGCGTTGAAGAGGGGGGGGAGACCCAGTACTTC. Its translation: CSVEEGGETQYF.

In its sample, this clonotype was seen a few times. The chain combines TRBV27 with TRBJ2-3; 9 bases fit TRBD2. Germline CDR1 MNHEY, CDR2 SMNVEV (reference sequence). CDR3 length: 17 amino acids. The J segment lost 0 bases and the V segment lost 6 bases, leaving 10 bases of the junction unmatched. The CDR3 sequence is CASSPRAGGPSTDTQYF. Here the CDR3 DNA reads TGTGCCAGCAGCCCGCGCGCGGGAGGGCCGAGCACAGATACGCAGTATTTT.

The sample holds many counts of this clonotype. This chain joins TRBV7-9 and TRBJ2-3; 8 positions match TRBD2. V gave up 5 bases and J gave up 3 bases; unmatched junction bases: 7. CDR1 SEHNR and CDR2 FQNEAQ come from the germline V gene (reference sequence). The CDR3 runs to 15 residues. The CDR3 here is CASSPPQRETDTQYF. CDR3 bases: TGTGCCAGCAGCCCGCCCCAGCGGGAGACAGATACGCAGTATTTT.

This clonotype was counted a few times. The chain links TRBV20-1 to TRBJ2-7; D remains unclear. CDR1 DFQATT and CDR2 SNEGSKA come from the germline V gene (reference sequence). The CDR3 contains 12 residues. The ends were cut back, 0 bases at V and 3 bases at J, with 6 bases in the middle. CDR3 DNA sequence: TGCAGTGCTAGAGATCGGTTCTACGAGCAGTACTTC. Translating it yields CSARDRFYEQYF.

V gene TRBV5-6 combines with J gene TRBJ2-7, with a weak D call TRBD2 (6 bases). The CDR3 has 17 residues. Germline V gene sequence: CDR1 SGHDT, CDR2 YYEEEE. V dropped 1 base and J dropped 2 bases, with 19 bases sitting between them. CDR3: CASSLPPGVGGTYEQYF. The CDR3 DNA sequence: TGTGCCAGCAGCTTGCCGCCGGGAGTAGGCGGTACCTACGAGCAGTACTTC. The whole variable domain, filled in from reference TRBV5-6 and TRBJ2-7, reads DAGVTQSPTHLIKTRGQQVTLRCSPKSGHDTVSWYQQALGQGPQFIFQYYEEEERQRGNFPDRFSGHQFPNYSSELNVNALLLGDSALYLCASSLPPGVGGTYEQYFGPGTRLTVT.

In its sample, this clonotype was seen a few times. CDR3 DNA: TGTGCCAGCAGCCCAGGTGAGGGGAACAATGAGCAGTTCTTC. This codes for CASSPGEGNNEQFF. The V call is TRBV7-9, the J call TRBJ2-1, with D possibly called TRBD1 or TRBD2 (5 bases each). Germline V gene sequence: CDR1 SEHNR, CDR2 FQNEAQ (reference sequence). Trimming left V 5 bases short and J 5 bases short, with 13 bases between. The CDR3 runs 14 residues. Complete variable domain (other parts from reference TRBV7-9 and TRBJ2-1): DTGVSQNPRHKITKRGQNVTFRCDPISEHNRLYWYRQTLGQGPEFLTYFQNEAQLEKSRLLSDRFSAERPKGSFSTLEIQRTEQGDSAMYLCASSPGEGNNEQFFGPGTRLTVL.